This TCR beta chain was profiled in a study of T cells in Graves' hyperthyroidism and ophthalmopathy (dated by TCRdb to the late 2010s). Broadly, across the study: Peripheral blood was sampled at the time of initial diagnosis, prior to any treatment. For training and testing, the 100 or so patients in the discovery cohort were randomly divided in a 7:3 ratio. To identify TCR V-J signatures that set the groups apart, the researchers used a discovery cohort of 100 patients, made up of fewer than 50 with Graves' ophthalmopathy and 57 with stable Graves' hyperthyroidism. In addition, the study compared T-cell repertoires in thyroid tissue and in blood from a handful of Graves' hyperthyroidism patients. TCR Vbeta CDR3 sequencing of some 140 peripheral blood samples (approximately 44 ophthalmopathy, roughly 72 hyperthyroidism and some 17 progressor patients) is reported in the paper. Prospective prediction of ophthalmopathy was tested in an independent validation cohort consisting of some 20 hyperthyroidism patients and about 17 patients who later progressed to ophthalmopathy. Following sampling, methimazole starting at 30 mg daily was given to hyperthyroidism patients, and high-dose intravenous methylprednisolone was given to ophthalmopathy patients. Beyond this particular receptor, the publication reports: Sample size was not statistically predetermined, and blinding of investigators to group allocation was not performed. During validation, the model predicted progression to ophthalmopathy a median of approximately 7 months ahead of onset, with more than 60% sensitivity and more than 72% specificity. Most expanded thyroid clonotypes (frequency above 0.001) were also found in blood, which suggests that blood repertoires may mirror thyroid immune responses. A 13 V-J signature model separated ophthalmopathy from stable hyperthyroidism, with around 90% sensitivity and 81% to 83% specificity in cross-validation and 80%/75% in testing.

Amplification of TCR beta CDR3 regions was carried out from RNA transcripts. The TCR CDR3 was subjected to a first round of RT-PCR using the HTBI primer set and the Qiagen OneStep RT-PCR kit. The libraries were constructed in a second round of multiplex PCR and then size-selected and purified. Paired-end sequencing of the libraries was performed with 100 bp reads on an Illumina HiSeq2000. The study's processing was this. SOAPnuke was used to process the raw data, removing reads that contained adapters or uncalled bases, had a mean Phred below 15, or lacked an exact match to the constant primer or identifier. High-quality paired reads were merged with COPE v1.2.5, and unique nucleotide sequences were defined as clonotypes. MiTCR v1.1 was used to align the clonotypes against IMGT TRBV, TRBD and TRBJ reference segments. Analysis was restricted to V-J combinations with a frequency above 0.0001, which covered roughly 99% of repertoires. The TCS score was defined as F50 (clonal expansion) divided by E x V (chaos), with BLOSUM62-based TCRdist calculated between CDR3 peptides within each V-J. Welch's t-statistics and random forest reduced several hundred V-J features to roughly 13, which were used in a naive Bayes classifier (R e1071). TCRdb redid the processing of the public reads, applying fastp at Q25 and MiXCR, and retained in-frame beta chains. When rows share a CDR3 protein, they turn into one entry using the most common DNA and genes. The V and J calls follow TCRdb's processing rather than the paper's. The sample has around 270,000 distinct CDR3 sequences on record, around 20% of them singletons. The ten biggest clones cover under 45% of the sample.

Many counts were recorded for this clonotype. Its antigen has not been determined. There are no base qualities to consult, and no much larger clone falls within one base. Ophthalmopathy patients had moderately to severely active disease, Clinical Activity Score of at least 3, NOSPECS grade of at least 4, and duration under 3 months. Exclusion was applied to patients with uncontrolled infections, other autoimmune diseases, pregnancy or lactation. Diagnoses were established on the basis of clinical symptoms, serum thyroxine and TRAb, thyroid ultrasound, and orbital computed tomography. Ficoll-Paque density gradient centrifugation was used to isolate PBMCs from 8 to 10 ml of fresh peripheral blood. Total RNA was extracted with Trizol reagent, and quality was checked on an Agilent 2100 Bioanalyzer. As encoded in the germline V gene (reference sequence), CDR1 is DFQATT while CDR2 is SNEGSKA. Trimming costs V 6 bases and J 5 bases, and their ends lie 17 bases apart. There are 14 amino acids in the CDR3, from cysteine to phenylalanine inclusive. Only the CDR3 region is kept as DNA, spanning 42 bases read in frame from base 1.

This TCR derives from a man aged 45 to 65 with Graves' ophthalmopathy. The chain employs TRBV20-1 and TRBJ2-1; the D gene is possibly TRBD1, with 8 bases matching. Sequencing input: blood. CDR3 reads: CSALDREGHNEQFF. The nucleotide sequence is given as TGCAGTGCACTGGACAGGGAGGGGCACAATGAGCAGTTCTTC.